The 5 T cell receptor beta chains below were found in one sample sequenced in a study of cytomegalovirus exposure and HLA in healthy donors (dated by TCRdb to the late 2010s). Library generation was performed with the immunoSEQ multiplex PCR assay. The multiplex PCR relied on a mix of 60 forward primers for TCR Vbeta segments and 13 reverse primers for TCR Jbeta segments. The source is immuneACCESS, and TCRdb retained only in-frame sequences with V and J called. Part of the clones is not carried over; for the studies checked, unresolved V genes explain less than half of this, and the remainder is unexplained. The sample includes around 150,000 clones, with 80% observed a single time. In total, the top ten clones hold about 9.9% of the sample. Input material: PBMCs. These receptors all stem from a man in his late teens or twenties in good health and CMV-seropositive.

CDR3 nucleotides: TGTGCCAGCTCCGAGGGGGAGGGGCTGCAAGAGACCCAGTACTTC. This translates into CASSEGEGLQETQYF. The chain joins TRBV7-3 to TRBJ2-5; tentatively, D is TRBD2 (7 bases). The germline V gene encodes CDR1 SGHTA and CDR2 FQGTGA. The CDR3 loop spans 15 amino acids. Trimming cost V 8 bases and J 2 bases, with 18 bases left between them.

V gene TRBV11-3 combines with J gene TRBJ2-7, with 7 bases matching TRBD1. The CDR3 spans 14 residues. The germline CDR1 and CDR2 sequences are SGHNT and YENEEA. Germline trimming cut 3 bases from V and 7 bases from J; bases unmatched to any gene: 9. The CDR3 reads CASSLGSGGHEQYF. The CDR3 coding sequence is TGTGCCAGCAGCTTGGGGTCAGGGGGTCATGAGCAGTACTTC.

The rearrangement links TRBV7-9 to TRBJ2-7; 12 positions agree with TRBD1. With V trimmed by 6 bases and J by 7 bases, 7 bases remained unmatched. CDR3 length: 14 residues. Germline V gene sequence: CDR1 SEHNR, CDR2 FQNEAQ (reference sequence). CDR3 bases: TGTGCCAGCAGTTTGGGACAGGGGGCTTTTGAGCAGTACTTC. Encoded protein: CASSLGQGAFEQYF.

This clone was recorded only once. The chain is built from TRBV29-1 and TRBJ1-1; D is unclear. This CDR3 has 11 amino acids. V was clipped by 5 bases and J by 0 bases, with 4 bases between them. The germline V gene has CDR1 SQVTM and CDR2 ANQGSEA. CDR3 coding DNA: TGCAGCGTTTCTATGAACACTGAAGCTTTCTTT. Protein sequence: CSVSMNTEAFF.

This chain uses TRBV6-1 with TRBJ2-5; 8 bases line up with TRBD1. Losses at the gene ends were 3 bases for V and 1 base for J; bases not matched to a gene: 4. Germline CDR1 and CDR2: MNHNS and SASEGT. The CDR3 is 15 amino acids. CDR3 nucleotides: TGTGCCAGCAGTGAGGGGACAGGACCCCAAGAGACCCAGTACTTC. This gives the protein CASSEGTGPQETQYF.